This entry features one T cell receptor (beta chain) sequence. Its antigen is currently unknown. Repertoires were generated with immunoSEQ multiplex PCR, while TCRdb's copy carries only in-frame clones and drops some. The sample has some 110,000 clones, 88% seen once; the top ten hold about 4%. Trimming at V came to 0 bases and at J to 6 bases, leaving 12 bases not matched to a gene. The CDR3 is 17 residues long. Germline V gene sequence: CDR1 SGDLS, CDR2 YYNGEE. The source of the sample is a study of T cell responses to AZD1222 COVID-19 vaccine. Study-level points and caveats: Unmutated regions of variants are reportedly targeted by nearly half of spike-specific TCRs.

V usage is TRBV9 and J usage is TRBJ2-3; TRBD2 agrees at 8 bases. The sample consisted of peripheral blood, taken 28 days after the second AZD1222 dose. This TCR was recovered from an adult who received the AZD1222 COVID-19 vaccine. DNA of the CDR3: TGTGCCAGCAGCGTAGACGGGGGATCGGCGGGGGGCGATACGCAGTATTTT. The encoded protein is CASSVDGGSAGGDTQYF.